The next 21 T cell receptor beta chains were all read from a single sample in a study of cytomegalovirus exposure and HLA in healthy donors. Both 60 Vbeta primers and 13 Jbeta primers went into the PCR. Sequencing was performed with immunoSEQ multiplex PCR; in TCRdb, only in-frame clones are kept and a portion is missing. Here the sample spans 150,000 to 200,000 clones, 80% to 85% being singletons. Sequenced sample: PBMCs. These TCRs come from a woman in her thirties or forties in good health and CMV-seronegative.

Note on this clone: Relative to the germline gene, one junction end is altered; a read error may explain this. This chain uses TRBV15 with TRBJ2-2; D gene uncertain. CDR3 length: 16 residues. Germline CDR1 is LNHNV and CDR2 is YYDKDF (reference sequence). CDR3 region: CATSGDSGWNTGELFF. The CDR3 bases are TGTGCCACCAGCGGAGACTCCGGGTGGAACACCGGGGAGCTGTTTTTT.

The genes are TRBV27 and TRBJ2-2; tentative D call: TRBD1 (6 bases). V dropped 2 bases and J dropped 4 bases, with 17 bases sitting between them. The length of the CDR3 is 17 residues. Germline values: CDR1 MNHEY, CDR2 SMNVEV (reference sequence). The CDR3 DNA reads TGTGCCAGCAGTTTACGGGGCGCCAGGGGCGTCACCGGGGAGCTGTTTTTT. It is translated as CASSLRGARGVTGELFF.

This chain uses TRBV19 with TRBJ2-1; 9 nucleotides line up with TRBD1. CDR1 and CDR2 (germline): LNHDA, SQIVND (reference sequence). With V trimmed by 0 bases and J by 2 bases, 2 bases remained unmatched. CDR3 length equals 16 residues. CDR3 sequence: CASSIEGQGTYNEQFF. For the CDR3, the DNA is TGTGCCAGTAGTATAGAGGGACAGGGCACCTACAATGAGCAGTTCTTC. The full variable domain, with the rest looked up from reference TRBV19 and TRBJ2-1, is DGGITQSPKYLFRKEGQNVTLSCEQNLNHDAMYWYRQDPGQGLRLIYYSQIVNDFQKGDIAEGYSVSREKKESFPLTVTSAQKNPTAFYLCASSIEGQGTYNEQFFGPGTRLTVL.

The sample holds a few counts of this clone. The rearrangement links TRBV25-1 to TRBJ1-3; no firm D call. Germline CDR1 is MGHDK and CDR2 is SYGVNS. V was pared by 3 bases and J by 3 bases, with 9 bases between. The CDR3 has 14 residues. In DNA, the CDR3 is TGTGCCAGCAGTGATGAGGGCGTTGGAAACACCATATATTTT. Its protein is CASSDEGVGNTIYF.

V usage is TRBV11-3 and J usage is TRBJ2-2, with TRBD1 matching 9 bases. This CDR3 has 15 residues. The J segment lost 4 bases and the V segment lost 5 bases, leaving 5 bases of the junction unmatched. Germline V gives CDR1 SGHNT, CDR2 YENEEA. CDR3 protein: CASSARQGGTGELFF. CDR3 sequence (DNA): TGTGCCAGCAGCGCCAGACAGGGGGGCACCGGGGAGCTGTTTTTT.

The chain uses TRBV7-2 and TRBJ2-7, with D maybe TRBD1 (5 bases). V dropped 8 bases and J dropped 6 bases, with 17 bases sitting between them. This CDR3 is built from 13 residues. Germline lookup yields CDR1 SGHTA and CDR2 FQGNSA. This CDR3 is CASQQPSGSEQYF. DNA of the CDR3: TGTGCCAGCCAACAACCCTCAGGGTCCGAGCAGTACTTC. Together with reference TRBV7-2 and TRBJ2-7, the CDR3 gives the full variable domain: GAGVSQSPSNKVTEKGKDVELRCDPISGHTALYWYRQSLGQGLEFLIYFQGNSAPDKSGLPSDRFSAERTGGSVSTLTIQRTQQEDSAVYLCASQQPSGSEQYFGPGTRLTVT.

The chain uses TRBV29-1 and TRBJ2-3, with 9 positions matching TRBD1. Per the germline V gene, CDR1 is SQVTM and CDR2 is ANQGSEA. There are 13 residues in the CDR3. The CDR3 nucleotides read TGCCGACTCCGGACAGGGGTCACAGATACGCAGTATTTT. It codes for CRLRTGVTDTQYF.

The J gene is TRBJ2-6, the V gene TRBV18; TRBD2 aligns across 10 bases. V gave up 3 bases and J gave up 2 bases; unmatched junction bases: 1. The CDR3 has 16 amino acids. The germline V gene encodes CDR1 KGHSH and CDR2 LQKENI. CDR3 sequence: CASSPSGRPGANVLTF. The CDR3 bases are TGTGCCAGCTCACCTAGCGGGAGGCCTGGGGCCAACGTCCTGACTTTC.

This sequence joins TRBV4-3 and TRBJ1-2, with 8 bases identical to TRBD1. Germline V gene sequence: CDR1 LGHNA, CDR2 YSLEER. The CDR3 loop spans 19 amino acids. Trimming took 0 bases from V and 6 from J; bases not matched to a gene: 18. Here the CDR3 reads CASSQDPRARGLRSDGYTF. The CDR3 DNA sequence: TGCGCCAGCAGCCAAGATCCGAGGGCCAGGGGGCTGAGGTCCGATGGCTACACCTTC.

On this clone: The junction and the germline gene differ at one end; a read error may be behind it. CDR3 sequence reads: CSSSLGSGGPGEQYF. DNA of the CDR3: TGTTCCAGCAGCTTAGGCAGCGGGGGGCCTGGGGAGCAGTACTTC. The chain has TRBV7-9 and TRBJ2-7; the match to TRBD2 covers 9 bases. CDR1 and CDR2 from the germline V gene are SEHNR and FQNEAQ (reference sequence). The CDR3 consists of 15 residues.

This rearrangement joins TRBV27 to TRBJ2-1; perhaps TRBD1 as D (6 bases). V gave up 6 bases and J gave up 14 bases, with 23 bases separating them. Germline V lookup: CDR1 MNHEY, CDR2 SMNVEV (reference sequence). The CDR3 is 14 amino acids. The CDR3 protein is CASRRPLGTNPEFF. The CDR3 nucleotides are TGTGCCAGCAGGCGACCCCTCGGGACAAACCCTGAGTTCTTC.

The chain carries TRBV27 and TRBJ1-5; D is undetermined. Looked up from germline, CDR1 is MNHEY and CDR2 is SMNVEV (reference sequence). The CDR3 length is 14 residues. V dropped 0 bases and J dropped 7 bases, with 10 bases sitting between them. CDR3 in amino acids: CASSLSGAEQPQHF. Here the CDR3 DNA reads TGTGCCAGCAGTTTATCGGGTGCGGAGCAGCCCCAGCATTTT.

V gene TRBV19 combines with J gene TRBJ1-3, with TRBD1 matching 7 bases. The V gene's germline CDR1 is LNHDA and CDR2 SQIVND (reference sequence). The CDR3 sequence is 15 residues long. V dropped 3 bases and J dropped 4; count of bases not matched to a gene: 6. The CDR3 DNA reads as TGTGCCAGTAGTATTTTAGGGACAGTCGGAAACACCATATATTTT. This sequence encodes CASSILGTVGNTIYF.

V is TRBV18 and J is TRBJ2-3; 8 nucleotides agree with TRBD2. The V gene's germline CDR1 is KGHSH and CDR2 LQKENI. V was clipped by 3 bases and J by 5 bases; unmatched bases: 4. The CDR3 length is 14 residues. The CDR3 nucleotides are TGTGCCAGCTCACCGGGACTAGAGGTAGATACGCAGTATTTT. Translating gives CASSPGLEVDTQYF.

In nucleotides, the CDR3 is TGCAGCGTTGAGGTGGGGGGGGGCCCTTACAATGAGCAGTTCTTC. Translated, it gives CSVEVGGGPYNEQFF. This sequence joins TRBV29-1 and TRBJ2-1, with D possibly TRBD2 on 7 matching bases. V dropped 3 bases and J dropped 4 bases, with 16 bases sitting between them. From germline, CDR1 is SQVTM and CDR2 ANQGSEA. The CDR3 covers 15 residues.

The chain links TRBV5-4 to TRBJ1-3, with D tentatively TRBD1 (6 bases). CDR1 and CDR2 from the germline V gene are SGHNT and YYREEE (reference sequence). Trimming cost V 1 base and J 4 bases, with 9 bases left between them. The CDR3 spans 14 residues. In nucleotides, the CDR3 is TGTGCCAGCAGCTTGATTACAGGGGGAAACACCATATATTTT. Encoded protein: CASSLITGGNTIYF.

V is TRBV11-3 and J is TRBJ2-2; 9 bases fit TRBD1. The length of the CDR3 is 16 residues. CDR1 and CDR2 (germline): SGHNT, YENEEA. V was pared by 5 bases and J by 4 bases, with 8 bases of the junction left unmatched. The CDR3 nucleotides are TGTGCCAGCAGCCCCCTGGACAGGGGACCCACCGGGGAGCTGTTTTTT. It translates to CASSPLDRGPTGELFF.

This sequence joins TRBV7-2 and TRBJ2-3; D unresolved. Trimming stripped 1 base from V and 3 bases from J, with 14 bases between. The CDR3 length is 16 residues. Germline lookup yields CDR1 SGHTA and CDR2 FQGNSA. The CDR3 spells CASSLEWVSRTDTQYF. The CDR3 DNA is TGTGCCAGCAGCTTAGAGTGGGTGAGCAGGACAGATACGCAGTATTTT.

With respect to this clone: An end of the junction does not agree with germline; a read error may underlie this. This chain connects TRBV15 to TRBJ2-1; 9 nucleotides agree with TRBD1. Germline-derived CDR1 and CDR2 are LNHNV and YYDKDF (reference sequence). The CDR3 totals 15 residues. For the CDR3, the DNA is TGTGCCGCCAGCAGGGGACAGGGCATCGACAATGAGCAGTTCTTC. Protein product: CAASRGQGIDNEQFF.

The V and J genes are TRBV7-9 and TRBJ1-1; D might be TRBD1 (6 bases). The CDR3 spans 16 residues. Germline V lookup: CDR1 SEHNR, CDR2 FQNEAQ (reference sequence). V lost 6 bases, J lost 0 bases, and 17 bases lay in between. CDR3 loop: CASRSDAGAMNTEAFF. CDR3 bases: TGTGCCAGCAGATCCGACGCAGGGGCGATGAACACTGAAGCTTTCTTT. The full variable domain, its missing parts supplied by reference TRBV7-9 and TRBJ1-1, is DTGVSQNPRHKITKRGQNVTFRCDPISEHNRLYWYRQTLGQGPEFLTYFQNEAQLEKSRLLSDRFSAERPKGSFSTLEIQRTEQGDSAMYLCASRSDAGAMNTEAFFGQGTRLTVV.

V gene TRBV5-6 combines with J gene TRBJ2-5; D is unresolved. The CDR3 is made up of 11 amino acids. V was cut by 0 bases and J by 7 bases, with 4 bases left in between. CDR1 is SGHDT, CDR2 YYEEEE, per germline. CDR3 residues: CASSLGVTQYF. The CDR3 region has the DNA TGTGCCAGCAGCTTGGGAGTGACCCAGTACTTC. Variable domain in full (rest from reference TRBV5-6 and TRBJ2-5): DAGVTQSPTHLIKTRGQQVTLRCSPKSGHDTVSWYQQALGQGPQFIFQYYEEEERQRGNFPDRFSGHQFPNYSSELNVNALLLGDSALYLCASSLGVTQYFGPGTRLLVL.